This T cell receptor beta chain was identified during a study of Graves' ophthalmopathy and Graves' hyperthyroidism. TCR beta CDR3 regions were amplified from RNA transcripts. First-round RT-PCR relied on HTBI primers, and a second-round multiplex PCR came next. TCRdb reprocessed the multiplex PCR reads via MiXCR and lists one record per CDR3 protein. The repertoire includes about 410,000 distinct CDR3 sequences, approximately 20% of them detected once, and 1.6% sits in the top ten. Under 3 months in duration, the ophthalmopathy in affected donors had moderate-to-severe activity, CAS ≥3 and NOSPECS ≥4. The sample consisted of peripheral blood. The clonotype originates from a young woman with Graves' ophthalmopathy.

The CDR3 coding sequence is TGTGCCAGCAAACAGACGGGGGCCGGGGAGCTGTTTTTT. Translating gives CASKQTGAGELFF. V gene TRBV11-2 combines with J gene TRBJ2-2, with a tentative D call TRBD2 (6 bases). This CDR3 spans 13 amino acids. Trimming left V 7 bases short and J 6 bases short, with 12 bases between. Germline lookup yields CDR1 SGHAT and CDR2 FQNNGV.